This TCR beta chain was found in a study of blood T cell repertoires in COVID-19. A single count supports this clone. Germline CDR1 LNHDA, CDR2 SQIVND (reference sequence). The CDR3 consists of 14 residues. The V segment lost 7 bases and the J segment 7 bases; nucleotides outside the gene matches: 10. In the original analysis: Amplification of reference gene primers provided the estimated nucleated cell counts. Profiled with immunoSEQ multiplex PCR; TCRdb holds only in-frame clones, not every one. That table furnishes V, J and clone size, whereas the DNA furnished D and trimming. The sample lists about 42,000 clones, approximately 92% occurring once.

The sample was peripheral blood. The genes are TRBV19 and TRBJ1-2, with 9 bases aligning to TRBD1. This sequence originates from a young man with active or convalescent COVID-19. The CDR3 loop reads CASTRDGQGFGYTF. The CDR3 bases are TGTGCCAGTACCCGGGACGGACAGGGGTTTGGCTACACCTTC. The full variable domain, rest sourced from reference TRBV19 and TRBJ1-2, is DGGITQSPKYLFRKEGQNVTLSCEQNLNHDAMYWYRQDPGQGLRLIYYSQIVNDFQKGDIAEGYSVSREKKESFPLTVTSAQKNPTAFYLCASTRDGQGFGYTFGSGTRLTVV.